This T cell receptor (beta chain) came from a study of T-cell memory formation after mild COVID-19. Trimming cost V 2 bases and J 1 base, with 8 bases left between them. The germline V gene has CDR1 MNHNY and CDR2 SVGAGI (reference sequence). The CDR3 covers 14 residues. TCRdb redid the calling of the 5' RACE reads with MiXCR, one entry per CDR3 protein. The repertoire holds 360,000 or so distinct CDR3 sequences, with 25% to 30% as singletons. Study observations and caveats: The finding that pre-infection memory included some responding clones suggested that cross-reactive memory joined. Day 15 to 85 contractors were CD4/CD8 balanced; later expanders leaned CD4+.

With respect to this clonotype: What it binds is not known.

This sequence joins TRBV6-6 and TRBJ1-1; weak D call: TRBD1 (5 bases). The sequence came from an adult woman who had mild COVID-19 (a few samples of this study predate the infection). Cell type and time point are not known. Sequencing input: PBMCs or a T cell subset sorted from them (not recorded which). CDR3 sequence: CASSYGHSNTEAFF. Here the CDR3 DNA reads TGTGCCAGCAGTTACGGACATTCGAACACTGAAGCTTTCTTT.